This T cell receptor (beta chain) was profiled in a study of T cells in Graves' hyperthyroidism and ophthalmopathy. Amplification yielded TCR beta CDR3 regions, with RNA transcripts as the source. The HTBI primer set drove a first-round RT-PCR of the TCR CDR3. In TCRdb, the multiplex PCR reads were re-called with MiXCR into one record per CDR3 protein. The table shows about 710,000 distinct CDR3 sequences, with less than 20% occurring only once. Trimming removed 4 bases from V and 0 bases from J; junction bases left unmatched: 6. The CDR3 has 16 residues. Germline V gene data show CDR1 as SGHRS and CDR2 as YFSETQ.

The chain joins TRBV5-1 to TRBJ2-1; the match to TRBD2 covers 8 bases. This TCR was recovered from a young man with Graves' hyperthyroidism. Sequencing was performed on blood. The CDR3 protein is CASSGSGKSSYNEQFF. CDR3 sequence (DNA): TGCGCCAGCAGCGGTAGCGGGAAGAGCTCCTACAATGAGCAGTTCTTC.